The 32 T cell receptor beta chains in this list originate from one sample, sequenced in a study of CD8+ T cells in alopecia areata (dated 2018 in TCRdb). The library was produced with the immunoSEQ multiplex PCR assay. RNA was extracted from all samples and reverse transcribed into cDNA as template for TCR sequencing. This is the immuneACCESS table as TCRdb keeps it, with only in-frame sequences that have V and J called. A part of the clones is gone; compared with another copy, unresolved V genes explain less than half, and the rest is unexplained. This sample comprises about 120,000 clones, roughly 68% of them detected only once. The ten largest clonotypes hold 2.5% to 3% of the sample. Input material: CD4+ T cells sorted from blood. Receptors originate from a human donor in good health.

The rearrangement uses TRBV5-4 and TRBJ2-7; D unresolved. The CDR3 is 12 residues long. Germline CDR1 SGHNT, CDR2 YYREEE (reference sequence). The V end lost 0 bases, the J end lost 7 bases, and 8 bases lay between the germline ends. In DNA, the CDR3 is TGTGCCAGCAGCTTGGGCCCTGGGGAGCAGTACTTC. Its translation is CASSLGPGEQYF.

This clone has ten or more counts. The genes are TRBV7-6 and TRBJ1-1; no clear D. The germline V gene has CDR1 SGHVS and CDR2 FNYEAQ. Trimming removed 5 bases at V and 2 bases at J, with 15 bases between. This CDR3 spans 15 amino acids. DNA for the CDR3: TGTGCCAGCAGCGCCCTGGAGCGGATTAACACTGAAGCTTTCTTT. This gives the protein CASSALERINTEAFF.

The rearrangement joins TRBV7-8 to TRBJ2-3, with 9 positions matching TRBD2. After removal of 5 bases from V and 9 bases from J, the junction contained 15 bases not matched to a gene. The CDR3 runs 16 residues. CDR1 and CDR2 from the germline V gene are SGHVS and FQNEAQ. CDR3 in DNA: TGTGCCAGCAGCCCCACTCGACTAGCGGCCTCGGGGACGCAGTATTTT. Its protein is CASSPTRLAASGTQYF.

The genes are TRBV11-2 and TRBJ1-2, with 7 bases lining up with TRBD1. J lost 0 bases, V lost 0 bases, and 7 bases had no gene match. The CDR3 sequence is 17 residues long. Germline CDR1 reads SGHAT; CDR2 reads FQNNGV. The CDR3 sequence: CASSLDNRGQTNYGYTF. As DNA, the CDR3 is TGTGCCAGCAGCTTAGATAACAGGGGACAGACTAACTATGGCTACACCTTC.

This chain links TRBV6-1 with TRBJ2-1; TRBD2 matches at 9 bases. The germline V gene encodes CDR1 MNHNS and CDR2 SASEGT. V shed 5 bases and J 5 bases; nucleotides not matched to a gene: 7. The CDR3 is made up of 15 amino acids. As DNA, the CDR3 is TGTGCCAGCAGTCTGGCCGGGACTAGCAACAATGAGCAGTTCTTC. It is translated as CASSLAGTSNNEQFF.

Here the CDR3 DNA reads TGTGCCAGCAGTTCCCGAAGAACAGGGGACACTGAAGCTTTCTTT. Translating gives CASSSRRTGDTEAFF. The rearrangement links TRBV6-5 to TRBJ1-1; TRBD1 matches 7 bases. V lost 4 bases and J lost 3; bases outside the gene matches: 8. Germline V lookup: CDR1 MNHEY, CDR2 SVGAGI. This CDR3 has 15 amino acids.

The chain carries TRBV25-1 and TRBJ1-1, with TRBD1 matching over 8 bases. V lost 0 bases to trimming and J lost 5 bases; unmatched junction nucleotides: 8. Per germline, CDR1 MGHDK and CDR2 SYGVNS. The CDR3 consists of 16 residues. The CDR3 DNA follows: TGTGCCAGCAGTGAATATACAGGGGGGAGGACGACTGAAGCTTTCTTT. This translates into CASSEYTGGRTTEAFF.

The count of this clone is one. The chain combines TRBV2 with TRBJ2-3, with D possibly TRBD2 on 5 matching bases. Trimming took off 5 bases at V and 5 bases at J, with 14 bases between the two ends. The CDR3 runs 14 residues. Germline CDR1 is SNHLY and CDR2 is FYNNEI. The CDR3 region has the DNA TGTGCCAGCAGTCCCCGGCTAGCCGGAGATACGCAGTATTTT. Translated, it gives CASSPRLAGDTQYF.

The chain employs TRBV5-6 and TRBJ1-1, with TRBD1 matching over 9 bases. Germline CDR1 SGHDT, CDR2 YYEEEE. The CDR3 sequence is 15 residues long. V lost 0 bases and J lost 4; bases outside the gene matches: 4. The DNA for the CDR3 is TGTGCCAGCAGCTTGGCCGCGACAGGGGGCACTGAAGCTTTCTTT. Translating gives CASSLAATGGTEAFF.

The chain uses TRBV30 and TRBJ2-5; D gene unclear. CDR1 GTSNPN and CDR2 SVGIG come from the germline V gene (reference sequence). The germline V and J ends were trimmed by 1 base and 4 bases, with 7 bases remaining between them. This CDR3 contains 12 residues. The CDR3 loop reads CAWSEVRETQYF. For the CDR3, the DNA is TGTGCCTGGAGTGAAGTGAGAGAGACCCAGTACTTC.

A word on this clone: One end of the junction fails to match germline, which may point to a read error. The same CDR3 can be traced to other DNA sequences in this sample. The chain combines TRBV6-5 with TRBJ1-1; D possibly corresponds to TRBD1 (5 bases). CDR1 and CDR2 from the germline V gene are MNHEY and SVGAGI. The CDR3 is 13 amino acids. In DNA form, the CDR3 reads TGTGCCACCTCAGGGACCATGAACACTGAAGCTTTCTTC. This sequence encodes CATSGTMNTEAFF.

Here the CDR3 DNA reads TGTGCCAGCAGCTTAGATCTGGGGACTAGCGGTGGCTACACCTTC. It encodes CASSLDLGTSGGYTF. The chain has TRBV11-2 and TRBJ1-2, with a possible D match to TRBD1 (5 bases). The CDR3 has 15 amino acids. Looked up from germline, CDR1 is SGHAT and CDR2 is FQNNGV. V was shortened by 0 bases and J by 7 bases, with 15 bases between the two germline ends.

V is TRBV9 and J is TRBJ2-2; D may be TRBD1 or TRBD2 (5 bases each). CDR1 is SGDLS and CDR2 is YYNGEE in the germline V gene. This CDR3 is 17 amino acids long. Trimming removed 3 bases at V and 0 bases at J, with 15 bases between. The chain's CDR3 is CASSGFGARTNTGELFF. CDR3 DNA sequence: TGTGCCAGCAGCGGGTTCGGGGCACGGACGAACACCGGGGAGCTGTTTTTT. The complete variable domain, with remaining parts taken from reference TRBV9 and TRBJ2-2, reads DSGVTQTPKHLITATGQRVTLRCSPRSGDLSVYWYQQSLDQGLQFLIQYYNGEERAKGNILERFSAQQFPDLHSELNLSSLELGDSALYFCASSGFGARTNTGELFFGEGSRLTVL.

This clone occurred a few times. The chain is built from TRBV11-2 and TRBJ2-3; D is unclear. Trimming cost V 5 bases and J 6 bases, with 12 bases left between them. This CDR3 region has 13 residues. Germline V gene data show CDR1 as SGHAT and CDR2 as FQNNGV. CDR3 DNA: TGTGCCAGCAGCCCGCCCAACGGGGATACGCAGTATTTT. This gives the protein CASSPPNGDTQYF.

The chain is built from TRBV4-1 and TRBJ1-4; no reliable D call. The CDR3 extends over 13 amino acids. With 1 base removed from V and 8 bases from J, the gap between germline ends came to 8 bases. From germline, CDR1 is MGHRA and CDR2 YSYEKL. DNA of the CDR3: TGCGCCAGCAGCCAAGTCCGAGGGGAAAAACTGTTTTTT. Protein sequence: CASSQVRGEKLFF.

This chain uses TRBV5-6 with TRBJ1-2; possibly TRBD1 for D (5 bases). V lost 1 base to trimming and J lost 6 bases, with 10 bases between them. There are 13 residues in the CDR3. Per germline, CDR1 SGHDT and CDR2 YYEEEE. For the CDR3, the DNA is TGTGCCAGCAGCTTGAGAGGGGTCGATGGCTACACCTTC. As protein: CASSLRGVDGYTF.

V and J are TRBV29-1 and TRBJ1-4; weak D call: TRBD1 (5 bases). Trimming took 4 bases from V and 12 from J, leaving 21 bases between them. The germline CDR1 and CDR2 sequences are SQVTM and ANQGSEA. CDR3 length: 14 amino acids. In DNA, the CDR3 is TGCAGCGTTGTTTCGGACGGGGGTAGGAGAGAACTGTTTTTT. It yields the protein CSVVSDGGRRELFF.

This clone was seen once. The chain combines TRBV10-3 with TRBJ2-5, with a possible D match to TRBD2 (6 bases). Germline CDR1 reads ENHRY; CDR2 reads SYGVKD. V lost 7 bases, J lost 0 bases, and 9 bases lay in between. CDR3 length equals 13 residues. The CDR3 DNA reads TGTGCCATCAAGGCGGGGTACCAAGAGACCCAGTACTTC. The encoded protein is CAIKAGYQETQYF.

The CDR3 nucleotides are TGTGCCAGCAGCCCCCGGGGGGGGAGCTCTGGGGCCAACGTCCTGACTTTC. It encodes CASSPRGGSSGANVLTF. The chain joins TRBV7-3 to TRBJ2-6; 8 nucleotides match TRBD2. With 5 bases clipped from V and 0 bases from J, the junction kept 6 bases outside the gene matches. The CDR3 runs to 17 residues. The germline V gene encodes CDR1 SGHTA and CDR2 FQGTGA.

The chain employs TRBV30 and TRBJ1-5; no definite D call. Trimming pared 2 bases from V and 5 bases from J, leaving 7 bases between. Germline-derived CDR1 and CDR2 are GTSNPN and SVGIG (reference sequence). The CDR3 runs 12 residues. The CDR3 DNA is TGTGCCTGGAGTAGGAACGATCAGCCCCAGCATTTT. Amino acid sequence: CAWSRNDQPQHF.

This sequence joins TRBV2 and TRBJ1-2; no clear D. V was shortened by 3 bases and J by 0 bases, with 8 bases between the two germline ends. CDR3 length equals 14 residues. The germline V gene has CDR1 SNHLY and CDR2 FYNNEI. The CDR3 sequence is CASSEVTTNYGYTF. The CDR3 DNA is TGTGCCAGCAGTGAGGTGACCACTAACTATGGCTACACCTTC.

The chain uses TRBV7-2 and TRBJ2-2, with a possible D match to TRBD1 (5 bases). Germline CDR1 reads SGHTA; CDR2 reads FQGNSA. CDR3 length equals 16 residues. Trimming pared 0 bases from V and 6 bases from J, leaving 14 bases between. CDR3 sequence (DNA): TGTGCCAGCAGCTTAGCGGCCAGGGTGGTGGCCGGGGAGCTGTTTTTT. It translates to CASSLAARVVAGELFF.

The rearrangement links TRBV30 to TRBJ1-2; 8 nucleotides agree with TRBD1. V shed 3 bases, J shed 12 bases, and the junction held 12 bases outside the gene matches. Germline V gene lookup returns CDR1 GTSNPN and CDR2 SVGIG (reference sequence). This CDR3 contains 13 residues. CDR3 bases: TGTGCCTGGAGCCCAGGGGGCAGGGTAAACCACACCTTC. Protein product: CAWSPGGRVNHTF.

The CDR3 region has the DNA TGCAGTGCTAGCCGGGGGGGTGAGCAGTTCTTC. Translated, it gives CSASRGGEQFF. The V and J genes are TRBV20-1 and TRBJ2-1; 8 positions agree with TRBD2. Unmatched junction bases numbered 1, after V lost 3 bases and J lost 9 bases. Per germline, CDR1 DFQATT and CDR2 SNEGSKA (reference sequence). This CDR3 contains 11 residues.

This chain joins TRBV11-2 and TRBJ1-2; the D gene is possibly TRBD1 (6 bases). CDR1 and CDR2 (germline): SGHAT, FQNNGV. This CDR3 is built from 15 residues. V shed 3 bases and J shed 7 bases, with 18 bases lying between them. CDR3 residues: CASSFQGNPPGGYTF. The CDR3 DNA reads as TGTGCCAGCAGCTTTCAGGGGAACCCCCCCGGTGGCTACACCTTC.

J is TRBJ2-5 and V is TRBV30, with 7 bases fitting TRBD1. The CDR3 covers 14 residues. Germline lookup yields CDR1 GTSNPN and CDR2 SVGIG (reference sequence). Trimming cost V 3 bases and J 0 bases; bases outside gene matches: 4. The CDR3 protein is CAWSAGGYQETQYF. For the CDR3, the DNA is TGTGCCTGGAGCGCAGGGGGTTACCAAGAGACCCAGTACTTC.

This rearrangement joins TRBV30 to TRBJ1-1; D call uncertain. V was shortened by 3 bases and J by 7 bases, with 9 bases between the two germline ends. This CDR3 spans 11 amino acids. Germline CDR1 GTSNPN, CDR2 SVGIG (reference sequence). DNA of the CDR3: TGTGCCTGGAGGACATTAATTGAAGCTTTCTTT. Residues: CAWRTLIEAFF.

The rearrangement uses TRBV5-1 and TRBJ1-4, with TRBD1 matching 8 bases. V shed 5 bases, J shed 4 bases, and the junction held 7 bases outside the gene matches. The CDR3 is 15 residues long. Germline CDR1 reads SGHRS; CDR2 reads YFSETQ. The CDR3 here is CASRSGDRSNEKLFF. CDR3 in DNA: TGCGCCAGCAGGTCCGGGGACAGGAGTAATGAAAAACTGTTTTTT.

This chain connects TRBV29-1 to TRBJ1-1; no firm D call. In germline, CDR1 is SQVTM, CDR2 ANQGSEA. Trimming took off 3 bases at V and 4 bases at J, with 9 bases between the two ends. The CDR3 runs 12 residues. This CDR3 reads CSVDRESTEAFF. CDR3 coding DNA: TGCAGCGTTGATCGCGAGTCCACTGAAGCTTTCTTT.

The chain employs TRBV29-1 and TRBJ2-5, with D hard to call. Germline V gene sequence: CDR1 SQVTM, CDR2 ANQGSEA. CDR3 length: 12 amino acids. V lost 4 bases, J lost 1 base, and 7 bases lay in between. The CDR3 here is CSVGGVQETQYF. In DNA, the CDR3 is TGCAGCGTTGGTGGGGTCCAAGAGACCCAGTACTTC.

The genes are TRBV7-2 and TRBJ2-5; D is ambiguous. V lost 5 bases, J lost 5 bases, and 15 bases lay in between. Germline V CDR1 and CDR2: SGHTA, FQGNSA. CDR3 size: 14 residues. DNA of the CDR3: TGTGCCAGCAGCCTCAGTAGGCCCCGGGAGACCCAGTACTTC. It codes for CASSLSRPRETQYF.

The CDR3 DNA reads TGCGCCAGCAGTCGAGACAGGGGAAGTCAGCCCCAGCATTTT. Translated, it gives CASSRDRGSQPQHF. V and J are TRBV23-1 and TRBJ1-5, with 8 positions matching TRBD1. TRBV23-1 is an open reading frame whose function is uncertain. Unmatched junction bases numbered 5, after V lost 4 bases and J lost 6 bases. The CDR3 consists of 14 residues.